The present T cell receptor beta chain was sequenced within a study of regulatory T cells in long-lasting Graves disease. Trimming removed 5 bases at V and 7 bases at J, with 15 bases between. Germline loops: CDR1 MNHEY, CDR2 SVGEGT. This CDR3 contains 13 residues. Regarding the study as a whole: Lower TCR diversity characterized persistent Graves' patients relative to newly diagnosed patients.

Sample time point: newly diagnosed GD, antithyroid drugs for less than 3 months. PBMC RNA was the source of the TCR library. Investigators prepared the TCR beta libraries by applying iRepertoire HTBI primers and Arm-PCR of CDR3 regions. TCRdb independently ran MiXCR on the multiplex PCR reads; one entry per CDR3 protein. The table includes around 240,000 distinct CDR3 sequences, approximately 20% detected once. This clonotype has a count of ten or more. Its antigen is as yet unknown. This sample also appeared in a second study, on T cells in Graves' hyperthyroidism and ophthalmopathy. That study adds: If no ophthalmopathy progression occurred within 18 months, Graves' hyperthyroidism was stable.

The source of this sequence is a young woman with Graves disease. The V call is TRBV6-2 or TRBV6-3, the J call TRBJ2-7; D is possibly TRBD1 (5 bases). Material: peripheral blood mononuclear cells (PBMCs), obtained at new diagnosis, from a patient treated with antithyroid drugs. The chain's CDR3 is CASSRGSYGEQYF. CDR3 sequence (DNA): TGTGCCAGCAGTAGGGGCTCTTATGGGGAGCAGTACTTC.